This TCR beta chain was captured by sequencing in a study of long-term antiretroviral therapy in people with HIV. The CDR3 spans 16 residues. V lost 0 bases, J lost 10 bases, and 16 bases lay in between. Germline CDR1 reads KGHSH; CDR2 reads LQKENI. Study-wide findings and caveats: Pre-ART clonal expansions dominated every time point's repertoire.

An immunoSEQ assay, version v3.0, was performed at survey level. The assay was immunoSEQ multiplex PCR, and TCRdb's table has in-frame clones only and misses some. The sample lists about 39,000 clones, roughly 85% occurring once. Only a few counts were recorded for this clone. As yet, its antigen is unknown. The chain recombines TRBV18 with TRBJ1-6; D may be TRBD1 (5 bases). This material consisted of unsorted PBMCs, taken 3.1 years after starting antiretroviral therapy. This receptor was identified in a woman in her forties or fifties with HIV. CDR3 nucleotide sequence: TGTGCCAGCTCACCACCGGCCGGGGCCCTGGGGTCACCCCTCCACTTT. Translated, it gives CASSPPAGALGSPLHF.